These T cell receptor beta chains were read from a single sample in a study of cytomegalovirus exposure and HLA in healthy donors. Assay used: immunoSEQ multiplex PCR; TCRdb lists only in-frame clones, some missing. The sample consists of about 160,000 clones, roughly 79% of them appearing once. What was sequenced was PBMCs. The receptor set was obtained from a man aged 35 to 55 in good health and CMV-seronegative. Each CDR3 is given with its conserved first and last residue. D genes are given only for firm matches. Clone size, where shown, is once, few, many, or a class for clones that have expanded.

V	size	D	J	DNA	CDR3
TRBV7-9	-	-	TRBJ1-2	-	CASSLSDVNYGYTF
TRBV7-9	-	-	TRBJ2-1	TGTGCCAGCCCCCCAGGGGCTTACAATGAGCAGTTCTTC	CASPPGAYNEQFF
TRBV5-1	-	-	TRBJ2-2	TGCGCCAGCAGCTTGTCCTCCGAGGGGGAGCTGTTTTTT	CASSLSSEGELFF
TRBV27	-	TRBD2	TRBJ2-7	TGTGCCAGCAGTTTAAGCACTAGCGGGGTTTACGAGCAGTACTTC	CASSLSTSGVYEQYF
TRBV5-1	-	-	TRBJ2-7	TGCGCCAGCAGCTCGGGTTTCGAGCAGTACTTC	CASSSGFEQYF
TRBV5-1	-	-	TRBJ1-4	TGCACCAGCAGCTTGTTGGGGCTTACTAATGAAAAACTGTTTTTT	CTSSLLGLTNEKLFF
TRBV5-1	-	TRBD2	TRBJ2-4	TGCGCCAGCAGCTTAGAGACGGGCCCTAGCGGGAGACTAGCCAAAAACAGTCAGTACTTC	CASSLETGPSGRLAKNSQYF
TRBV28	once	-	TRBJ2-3	TGTGCCAGCAGTTTAGGGACACCAGCGCAGTATTTT	CASSLGTPAQYF
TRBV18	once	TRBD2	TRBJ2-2	TGTGCCAGCTCACCGGGTCGCACCGGGAGGACCGGGGAGCTGTTTTTT	CASSPGRTGRTGELFF
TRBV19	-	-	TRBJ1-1	TGTGCCAGTAGCTGGCGGATGTCGACCAGGGTGAACACTGAAGCTTTCTTT	CASSWRMSTRVNTEAFF
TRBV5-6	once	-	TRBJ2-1	TGTGCCAGCAGCCCAAGCCAGGGGATCCACAATGAGCAGTTCTTC	CASSPSQGIHNEQFF
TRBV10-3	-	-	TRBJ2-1	TGTGCCATCAGTGAAGCATGGTACAATGAGCAGTTCTTC	CAISEAWYNEQFF
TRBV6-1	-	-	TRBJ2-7	TGTGCCAGCAGTGAAGCGCCCGGAGTAGTCTACGAGCAGTACTTC	CASSEAPGVVYEQYF
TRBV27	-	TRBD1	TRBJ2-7	TGTGCCAGCAGTCCGCGACAGGGCAGGGGGCAATACGAGCAGTACTTC	CASSPRQGRGQYEQYF
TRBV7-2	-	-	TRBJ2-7	TGTGCCAGCAGCTTAGGTCTCCCTAGGTCCTACGAGCAGTACTTC	CASSLGLPRSYEQYF
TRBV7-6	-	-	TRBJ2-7	TGTGCCAGCAGCTCTTGGGCGGGACCCTCTTCCTACGAGCAGTACTTC	CASSSWAGPSSYEQYF
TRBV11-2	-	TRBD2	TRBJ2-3	TGTGCCAGCAGCTTTGAGCGGGGTAGCACAGATACGCAGTATTTT	CASSFERGSTDTQYF
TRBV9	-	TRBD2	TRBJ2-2	TGTGCCAGCAGCCGGACTAGCGGGAGATCAGCCGGGGAGCTGTTTTTT	CASSRTSGRSAGELFF
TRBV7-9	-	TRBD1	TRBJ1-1	TGTGCCAGCAGCGTACAGGGGGACACTGAAGCTTTCTTT	CASSVQGDTEAFF
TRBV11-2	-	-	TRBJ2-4	TGTGCCACCCCCCGAACGGGGATTTACCTCAAAAACATTCAGTACTTC	CATPRTGIYLKNIQYF
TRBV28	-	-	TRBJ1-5	TGTGCCAGCAGTTTCGGAGGGTTGGGCAATCAGCCCCAGCATTTT	CASSFGGLGNQPQHF
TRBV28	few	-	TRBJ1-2	TGTGCCAGCAGTCGAACAGGTGTTCAGAGCTATGGCTACACCTTC	CASSRTGVQSYGYTF
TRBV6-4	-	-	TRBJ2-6	TGTGCCAGCAGTGACTCGGGTAGCTCTGGGGCCAACGGCCTGACTTTC	CASSDSGSSGANGLTF
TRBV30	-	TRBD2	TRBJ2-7	TGTGCCTGGAGCGGTTTAGCGGGAAGCTCCTACGAGCAGTACTTC	CAWSGLAGSSYEQYF
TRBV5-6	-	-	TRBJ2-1	TGTGCCAGCAGCACAGACACTGAACATGAGCAGTTCTTC	CASSTDTEHEQFF
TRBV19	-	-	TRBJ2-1	TGTGCCAGTAGCGGGATGCTCTCGAGCTCCTACAATGAGCAGTTCTTC	CASSGMLSSSYNEQFF
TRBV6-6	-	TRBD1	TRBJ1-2	TGTGCCAGCGACCGGGACAGGGCATGGAATGGCTACACCTTC	CASDRDRAWNGYTF
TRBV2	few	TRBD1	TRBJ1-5	TGTGCCAGCAGTGAAACGAGGACAGGGGTCAATCAGCCCCAGCATTTT	CASSETRTGVNQPQHF